These 18 T cell receptor beta chains share one sample of origin, sequenced in a study of glioma-infiltrating T cells. TCR alpha and beta CDR3 regions were amplified from RNA using iRepertoire nested multiplex PCR. In TCRdb, the multiplex PCR reads were re-called with MiXCR into one record per CDR3 protein. The table lists approximately 100,000 distinct CDR3 sequences, less than 30% of them singletons. Sequences were obtained from glioma tissue, nonneoplastic brain tissue, or PBMCs (not recorded which). The source is a human donor with low-grade glioma or glioblastoma, undergoing nonglioma brain surgery, or in good health (not recorded which).

The chain carries TRBV5-1 and TRBJ2-1, with a weak D call TRBD1 (6 bases). Germline CDR1 and CDR2: SGHRS and YFSETQ. Trimming pared 0 bases from V and 5 bases from J, leaving 12 bases between. The CDR3 covers 15 residues. The CDR3 DNA reads TGCGCCAGCAGCTTGGCTTTAAGACAGGACAATGAGCAGTTCTTC. Amino acids: CASSLALRQDNEQFF.

A few counts support this clonotype. The chain links TRBV5-1 to TRBJ2-3; D may be TRBD1 (6 bases). The length of the CDR3 is 15 residues. CDR1 is SGHRS and CDR2 is YFSETQ in the germline V gene. The ends were cut back, 0 bases at V and 9 bases at J, with 17 bases in the middle. The CDR3 spells CASSLGTAPRGTQYF. The CDR3 nucleotides are TGCGCCAGCAGCTTGGGGACAGCTCCGCGAGGGACGCAGTATTTT. Full variable domain (missing parts from reference TRBV5-1 and TRBJ2-3): KAGVTQTPRYLIKTRGQQVTLSCSPISGHRSVSWYQQTPGQGLQFLFEYFSETQRNKGNFPGRFSGRQFSNSRSEMNVSTLELGDSALYLCASSLGTAPRGTQYFGPGTRLTVL.

This clonotype was seen repeatedly, ten times or more. This chain links TRBV7-9 with TRBJ2-3, with D tentatively TRBD2 (6 bases). Per the germline V gene, CDR1 is SEHNR and CDR2 is FQNEAQ (reference sequence). The CDR3 contains 14 residues. Trimming cost V 2 bases and J 3 bases, with 9 bases left between them. The CDR3 region is CASSLQGRTDTQYF. The CDR3 bases are TGTGCCAGCAGCTTACAAGGGAGGACAGATACGCAGTATTTT. Together with reference TRBV7-9 and TRBJ2-3, the CDR3 gives the full variable domain: DTGVSQNPRHKITKRGQNVTFRCDPISEHNRLYWYRQTLGQGPEFLTYFQNEAQLEKSRLLSDRFSAERPKGSFSTLEIQRTEQGDSAMYLCASSLQGRTDTQYFGPGTRLTVL.

This clonotype has just a few counts. The rearrangement joins TRBV7-9 to TRBJ1-2; TRBD1 agrees at 7 bases. J was trimmed by 9 bases and V by 4 bases; bases with no gene match: 5. The CDR3 loop spans 12 amino acids. Germline V gene lookup returns CDR1 SEHNR and CDR2 FQNEAQ (reference sequence). The CDR3 DNA reads TGTGCCAGCAGCTCCGAGACAGGGAGCTACACCTTC. Encoded protein: CASSSETGSYTF.

At least ten counts were recorded for this clonotype. The rearrangement joins TRBV20-1 to TRBJ1-5, with TRBD1 as a possible D gene (5 bases). CDR3 length: 13 amino acids. V lost 3 bases, J lost 4 bases, and 10 bases lay in between. The germline CDR1 and CDR2 sequences are DFQATT and SNEGSKA (reference sequence). CDR3: CSARLGANQPQHF. In DNA form, the CDR3 reads TGCAGTGCTAGGCTAGGGGCGAATCAGCCCCAGCATTTT.

The rearrangement joins TRBV2 to TRBJ2-1; TRBD2 aligns across 13 bases. Germline lookup yields CDR1 SNHLY and CDR2 FYNNEI. V was pared by 7 bases and J by 7 bases, with 10 bases of the junction left unmatched. The CDR3 has 16 residues. The CDR3 spells CASKEVLAGGRNEQFF. CDR3 in DNA: TGTGCCAGCAAAGAAGTACTAGCGGGGGGGAGGAATGAGCAGTTCTTC.

This clonotype occurred many times. The genes are TRBV18 and TRBJ1-1; TRBD1 matches at 8 bases. The V gene end was trimmed by 5 bases and the J gene end by 7 bases; junction bases not matched to a gene: 6. CDR1 is KGHSH, CDR2 LQKENI, per germline. The CDR3 spans 13 residues. CDR3 residues: CASSSGQGLEAFF. For the CDR3, the DNA is TGTGCCAGCTCATCAGGACAGGGTCTTGAAGCTTTCTTT.

Ten or more counts support this clonotype. At one boundary the junction diverges from the germline segment, which might be a read error. This sequence joins TRBV6-1 and TRBJ2-1; the D gene is possibly TRBD1 (6 bases). The germline gives CDR1 MNHNS, CDR2 SASEGT. There are 14 residues in the CDR3. In DNA, the CDR3 is TGTGCCAGCAGGGAAGAACAGGGCTACAATGAGCAGTTCTTC. It codes for CASREEQGYNEQFF.

There are many counts of this clonotype. This chain connects TRBV20-1 to TRBJ2-7; 9 bases match TRBD2. The J segment lost 6 bases and the V segment lost 6 bases, leaving 6 bases of the junction unmatched. Germline CDR1 is DFQATT and CDR2 is SNEGSKA (reference sequence). CDR3 length: 12 residues. CDR3 nucleotide sequence: TGCAGTGCCCAAGGGACTAGCTCCGAGCAGTACTTC. Translated: CSAQGTSSEQYF.

This clonotype was detected ten times or more. V usage is TRBV5-4 and J usage is TRBJ1-1, with 9 bases aligning to TRBD1. The CDR3 consists of 14 residues. Losses at the gene ends were 4 bases for V and 4 bases for J; bases not matched to a gene: 5. Looked up from germline, CDR1 is SGHNT and CDR2 is YYREEE (reference sequence). CDR3 loop: CASSPGQGSTEAFF. CDR3 sequence (DNA): TGTGCCAGCAGCCCCGGACAGGGGAGCACTGAAGCTTTCTTT.

This clonotype was picked up many times. The chain couples TRBV3-1 to TRBJ1-1; D gene unclear. The CDR3 spans 14 residues. The V end lost 1 base, the J end lost 5 bases, and 11 bases lay between the germline ends. Germline V gives CDR1 LGHDT, CDR2 YNNKEL (reference sequence). CDR3 DNA sequence: TGTGCCAGCAGCCAAGGTCCTTTACCGACTGAAGCTTTCTTT. Encoded protein: CASSQGPLPTEAFF.

At least ten counts were recorded for this clonotype. The chain couples TRBV20-1 to TRBJ2-7; TRBD2 agrees at 10 bases. Germline V gene lookup returns CDR1 DFQATT and CDR2 SNEGSKA (reference sequence). The CDR3 has 14 residues. V gave up 3 bases and J gave up 0 bases; unmatched junction bases: 2. Here the CDR3 reads CSASRTSGSYEQYF. Here the CDR3 DNA reads TGCAGTGCTAGCCGGACTAGCGGCTCCTACGAGCAGTACTTC.

A remark on this clonotype: This could be a read error, since a much larger clone is one nucleotide away. The chain couples TRBV27 to TRBJ2-2; D call uncertain. The CDR3 contains 12 residues. Germline V gives CDR1 MNHEY, CDR2 SMNVEV (reference sequence). CDR3 bases: TGTGCCAGAAGTTTACATACCGGGGAGCTGTTTTTT. Translated: CARSLHTGELFF.

The rearrangement links TRBV30 to TRBJ1-5; tentative D call: TRBD1 (5 bases). Germline assignment: CDR1 GTSNPN and CDR2 SVGIG (reference sequence). The CDR3 totals 14 residues. Trimming removed 5 bases at V and 4 bases at J, with 15 bases between. The DNA of the CDR3 is TGTGCCTGGGGGACCAGGGTCGGGAATCAGCCCCAGCATTTT. Protein: CAWGTRVGNQPQHF. The entire variable domain, with the rest obtained from reference TRBV30 and TRBJ1-5, is as follows: SQTIHQWPATLVQPVGSPLSLECTVEGTSNPNLYWYRQAAGRGLQLLFYSVGIGQISSEVPQNLSASRPQDRQFILSSKKLLLSDSGFYLCAWGTRVGNQPQHFGDGTRLSIL.

On this clonotype: This may stem from a read error, because a much larger clone lies one nucleotide away. The CDR3 protein is CASSPTGTSGRRNTQHF. The DNA of the CDR3 is TGTGCCAGCAGCCCCACAGGGACTAGCGGGAGAAGGAATACGCAGCATTTT. J is TRBJ2-3 and V is TRBV3-1, with a weak D call TRBD1 (6 bases). The DNA end lines up better with TRBJ1-5; the J call may be wrong. Per the germline V gene, CDR1 is LGHDT and CDR2 is YNNKEL (reference sequence). This CDR3 spans 17 amino acids.

On this clonotype itself: One base away lies a much larger clone, so this may be a sequencing read error. The chain couples TRBV2 to TRBJ2-1, with 11 bases matching TRBD1. This CDR3 has 15 amino acids. J was trimmed by 3 bases and V by 7 bases; bases with no gene match: 5. The germline V gene has CDR1 SNHLY and CDR2 FYNNEI. The CDR3 region is CASTRTGGYYNEQFF. The CDR3 nucleotides are TGTGCCAGCACTAGGACAGGGGGCTACTACAATGAGCAGTTCTTC.

Turning to this clonotype: One base away lies a much larger clone, so this may be a sequencing read error. The chain uses TRBV5-1 and TRBJ2-7; D may be TRBD1 (6 bases). Germline V gene data show CDR1 as SGHRS and CDR2 as YFSETQ. The CDR3 runs to 14 residues. CDR3 bases: TGCGCCAGCGGCTTCGAGACAGGATCTTACGAGCAGTACTTC. The encoded protein is CASGFETGSYEQYF.

As concerns this clonotype: A much larger clone lies a single base off, so this may be a read error. The rearrangement links TRBV10-3 to TRBJ2-3; 9 bases map to TRBD2. CDR1 and CDR2 (germline): ENHRY, SYGVKD. The CDR3 totals 17 residues. CDR3 bases: TGTGCCATCAGTGAACCGCGGGAGGGCCCTAGCACAGATACGAAGTATTTT. Translating gives CAISEPREGPSTDTKYF.